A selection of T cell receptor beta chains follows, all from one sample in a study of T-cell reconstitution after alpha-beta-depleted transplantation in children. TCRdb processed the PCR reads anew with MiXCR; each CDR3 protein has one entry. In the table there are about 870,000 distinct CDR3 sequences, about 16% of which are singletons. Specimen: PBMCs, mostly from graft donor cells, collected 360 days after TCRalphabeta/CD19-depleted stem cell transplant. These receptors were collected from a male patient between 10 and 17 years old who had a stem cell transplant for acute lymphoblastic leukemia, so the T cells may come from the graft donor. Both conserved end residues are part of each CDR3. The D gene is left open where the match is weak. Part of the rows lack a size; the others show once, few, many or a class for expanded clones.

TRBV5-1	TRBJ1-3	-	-	TGCGCCAGCAGCTTGGACATAAGCTCTGGAAACACCATATATTTT	CASSLDISSGNTIYF
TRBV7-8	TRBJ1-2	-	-	TGTGCCAGCAGCTTAAGGTCAGGGGTCGGCTATGGCTACACCTTC	CASSLRSGVGYGYTF
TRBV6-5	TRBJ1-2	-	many	TGTGCCAGCAGTTACCAAGATCCTAACTATGGCTACACCTTC	CASSYQDPNYGYTF
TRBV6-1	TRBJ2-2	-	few	TGTGCCAGCACTGCCTGGGGGGGCTGGAACACCGGGGAGCTGTTTTTT	CASTAWGGWNTGELFF
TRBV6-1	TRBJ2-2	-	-	TGTGCCAGCAGTGCTCACTTAACTGGGAGTGTTACCGGGGAGCTGTTTTTT	CASSAHLTGSVTGELFF
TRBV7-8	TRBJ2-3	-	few	TGTGCCAGCAGCCAAACATTCACAGATACGCAGTATTTT	CASSQTFTDTQYF
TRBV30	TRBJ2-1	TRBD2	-	TGTGCCTGGAGTGTAATGGCGGGAGGGCCGGTCAATGAGCAGTTCTTC	CAWSVMAGGPVNEQFF
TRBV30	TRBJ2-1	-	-	TGTGCCTGGAGTGTCGCACACGGGAATGAGCAGTTCTTC	CAWSVAHGNEQFF
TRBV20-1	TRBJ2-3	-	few	TGCAGTGCTAACAAATACGACAGGACAGATACGCAGTATTTT	CSANKYDRTDTQYF
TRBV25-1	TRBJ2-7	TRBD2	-	TGTGCCAGCAGTTCACCCTCCAGCGGGAGTCTCTCCTACGAGCAGTACTTC	CASSSPSSGSLSYEQYF
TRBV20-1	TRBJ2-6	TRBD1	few	TGCAGTGCTGCCCGGACAGGCCAACGTACCAGCTCTGGGGCCAACGTCCTGACTTTC	CSAARTGQRTSSGANVLTF
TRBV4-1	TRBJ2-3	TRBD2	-	TGCGCCAGCAGCCAGGGGGCGGGAGGCCTCGGAGATACGCAGTATTTT	CASSQGAGGLGDTQYF
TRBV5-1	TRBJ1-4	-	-	TGCGCCAGCAGCTCCCAGGGGAACCTTTTTGAAAAACTGTTTTTT	CASSSQGNLFEKLFF
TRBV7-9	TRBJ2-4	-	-	TGTGCCAGCAGCTTAGCTTCGGAGGGGAACATTCAGTACTTC	CASSLASEGNIQYF
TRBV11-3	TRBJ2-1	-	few	TGTGCCAGCAGCGTTGGGGGAATCTCCTACAATGAGCAGTTCTTC	CASSVGGISYNEQFF
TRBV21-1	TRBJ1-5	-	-	TGTGCCAGCAGCAGTCAAAATCGGGAGTACAATCAGCCCCAGCATTTT	CASSSQNREYNQPQHF
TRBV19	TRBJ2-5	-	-	TGTGCCACCCCATCGTTCCCTCCGCAAGAGACCCAGTACTTC	CATPSFPPQETQYF
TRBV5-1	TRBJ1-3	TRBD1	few	TGCGCCAGCAGCTTGGAGACAGGGGCGATTTACTCTGGAAACACCATATATTTT	CASSLETGAIYSGNTIYF
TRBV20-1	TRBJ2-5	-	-	TGCAGTGCTCGAGTACCCCTAGGAATCGAGACCCAGTACTTC	CSARVPLGIETQYF
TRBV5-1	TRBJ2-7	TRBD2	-	TGCGCCAGCAGCTTCAGCGGGGTCCGGGGCCTCGAGCAGTACTTC	CASSFSGVRGLEQYF